This TCR beta chain appears in the sequencing data of a study of beta chain features in type 1 diabetes. Reverse transcription of all isolated RNA meant that expressed TCRB transcripts were sequenced. Produced via immunoSEQ multiplex PCR; TCRdb's table is partial and in-frame only. The sample lists around 320,000 clones; around 15% were seen once. This clone came up a few times. This specimen includes other DNA sequences encoding the same CDR3. The TCR sequence derives from a man aged 25-45 years in good health. The specimen was central memory CD4+ T cells from blood.

The CDR3: CASSQGGGSYNEQFF. CDR3 bases: TGCGCCAGCAGCCAAGGAGGGGGCTCCTACAATGAGCAGTTCTTC. The gene calls are TRBV4-1 and TRBJ2-1, with D perhaps matching TRBD1 (6 bases). Germline CDR1 and CDR2: MGHRA and YSYEKL. Trimming shortened V by 1 base and J by 0 bases, and 7 bases separated the two germline ends. CDR3 length: 15 amino acids.